The rows below give T cell receptor beta chains drawn from one sample of a study of cytomegalovirus exposure and HLA in healthy donors. Assay used: immunoSEQ multiplex PCR; TCRdb lists only in-frame clones, some missing. The sample has roughly 130,000 clones, 70% to 85% seen once; the top ten hold 1.7%. Specimen: PBMCs. The receptors derive from a boy between 10 and 17 years old in good health and CMV-seronegative. Each CDR3 is given with its conserved first and last residue. A D gene is named only where the DNA matches it firmly. Expanded clones get a size class; other rows say once, few or many, or leave the size out.

J | D | size | V | DNA | CDR3
TRBJ1-2 | NA | NA | TRBV18 | TGTGCCAGCTCATCTGGCGGGGGCTACACCTTC | CASSSGGGYTF
TRBJ2-7 | TRBD2 | NA | TRBV19 | TGTGCCAGTAGTTGGGGGGCGGGAGGGCCGGGGGCCTACGAGCAGTACTTC | CASSWGAGGPGAYEQYF
TRBJ2-3 | TRBD1 | once | TRBV5-1 | TGCGCCAGCAGCTTGTTCGGGACAGGGGAACCAGATACGCAGTATTTT | CASSLFGTGEPDTQYF
TRBJ2-7 | TRBD2 | NA | TRBV2 | TGTGCCAGCAGTGAATCCCCTGGACTAGCGGGAGGGCCAACCTCCTACGAGCAGTACTTC | CASSESPGLAGGPTSYEQYF
TRBJ2-1 | TRBD1 | once | TRBV6-5 | TGTGCCAGCAGATCTAGGACAGGGGGCGCGAATGAGCAGTTCTTC | CASRSRTGGANEQFF
TRBJ2-5 | TRBD1 | once | TRBV9 | TGTGCCAGCAGCGTAGATCAGGGGGTAAAGACCCAGTACTTC | CASSVDQGVKTQYF
TRBJ2-1 | TRBD2 | few | TRBV4-1 | TGCGCCAGCAGCCAAGACTGGGGAGGGAATGAGCAGTTCTTC | CASSQDWGGNEQFF
TRBJ1-5 | TRBD1 | NA | TRBV2 | TGTGCCAGCAGTGAAGTTCGGACAGGGGGAAATCAGCCCCAGCATTTT | CASSEVRTGGNQPQHF
TRBJ1-4 | NA | NA | TRBV19 | TGTGCCAGTAGTATTTTAGTGGGGGGGGCGGCTAATGAAAAACTGTTTTTT | CASSILVGGAANEKLFF
TRBJ1-5 | TRBD1 | NA | TRBV19 | TGTGCCAGTTACCGGGACAGGGGGGGCAATCAGCCCCAGCATTTT | CASYRDRGGNQPQHF
TRBJ1-2 | NA | NA | TRBV19 | TGTGCCAGTAGTGGGTTAGGGGGCTATGGCTACACCTTC | CASSGLGGYGYTF
TRBJ2-5 | NA | NA | TRBV6-1 | TGTGCCAGCAGTGAGACAACGGAAACCCAGTACTTC | CASSETTETQYF
TRBJ2-5 | TRBD1 | NA | TRBV5-4 | TGTGCCAGCAGCCTTGGGGGACAGGGTCTTAAGGTGGAGACCCAGTACTTC | CASSLGGQGLKVETQYF
TRBJ1-1 | NA | few | TRBV2 | TGTGCCAGCAGTGAAAGGGGGGGGAACACTGAAGCTTTCTTT | CASSERGGNTEAFF
TRBJ1-1 | NA | NA | TRBV27 | TGTGCCAGCAGTTGGGCGGGGTTTACTGAAGCTTTCTTT | CASSWAGFTEAFF
TRBJ2-5 | TRBD2 | NA | TRBV4-3 | TGCGCCAGCAGCCAAGTAGGCGGGGGAGGCGAGACCCAGTACTTC | CASSQVGGGGETQYF
TRBJ2-7 | TRBD2 | NA | TRBV7-2 | TGTGCCAGCAGCCCGGGACTAGCGGGGCCATTCTCCTACGAGCAGTACTTC | CASSPGLAGPFSYEQYF
TRBJ2-3 | TRBD1 | once | TRBV10-3 | TGTGCCATCAGTGAAACCGGGACAGGGGTCACAGATACGCAGTATTTT | CAISETGTGVTDTQYF
TRBJ1-2 | TRBD1 | NA | TRBV6-1 | TGTGCCAGCAGTGAACACCGGGACAGGGGGCGCGATGGCTACACCTTC | CASSEHRDRGRDGYTF
TRBJ2-1 | TRBD2 | NA | TRBV14 | TGTGCCAGCAGCAAGAAGCGGGAGGCCTACAATGAGCAGTTCTTC | CASSKKREAYNEQFF
TRBJ1-2 | TRBD1 | once | TRBV6-5 | TGTGCCAGCAGGACAGGGGGCCATCTTACCTATGGCTACACCTTC | CASRTGGHLTYGYTF
TRBJ1-6 | TRBD1 | NA | TRBV7-2 | TGTGCCAGCAGCCAAACGGGACAGTCCAATTCACCCCTCCACTTT | CASSQTGQSNSPLHF
TRBJ2-3 | NA | once | TRBV7-9 | TGTGCCAGCAGCCGGGCAGGCGGGGATACGCAGTATTTT | CASSRAGGDTQYF
TRBJ2-6 | TRBD1 | few | TRBV2 | TGTGCCAGCACACCCGACAGGGTGGTTGGGGCCAACGTCCTGACTTTC | CASTPDRVVGANVLTF
TRBJ2-3 | TRBD1 | many | TRBV4-1 | TGCGCCAGCAGCCAAGGGAGGCTGGGACAGAGCACAGATACGCAGTATTTT | CASSQGRLGQSTDTQYF
TRBJ1-4 | NA | NA | TRBV6-5 | TGTGCCAGCAGTTACCGTGGCAGGAATGAAAAACTGTTTTTT | CASSYRGRNEKLFF
TRBJ2-7 | TRBD2 | NA | TRBV7-9 | TGTTCCAGCAGCTTAGTCCGAAGCGGGAGTCTCAACGAGCAGTACTTC | CSSSLVRSGSLNEQYF
TRBJ1-1 | TRBD1 | NA | TRBV5-4 | TGTGCCAGCAGCTTGGAGGGACAGATCGAAGCTTTCTTT | CASSLEGQIEAFF